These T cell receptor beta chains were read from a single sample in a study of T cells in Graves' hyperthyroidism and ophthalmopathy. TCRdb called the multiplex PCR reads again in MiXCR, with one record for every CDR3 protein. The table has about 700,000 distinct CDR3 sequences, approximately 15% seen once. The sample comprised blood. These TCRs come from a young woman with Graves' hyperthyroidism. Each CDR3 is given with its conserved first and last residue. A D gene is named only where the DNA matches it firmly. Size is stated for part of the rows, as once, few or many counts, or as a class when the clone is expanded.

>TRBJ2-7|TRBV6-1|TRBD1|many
CASSPLGQAYEQYF
TGTGCCAGCTCACCCCTGGGACAGGCTTACGAGCAGTACTTC
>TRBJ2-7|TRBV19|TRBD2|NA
CASSSGTSLSYEQYF
TGTGCCAGTAGTTCCGGGACTAGTTTATCCTACGAGCAGTACTTC
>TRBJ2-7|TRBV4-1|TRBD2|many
CASSRGRENEQYF
TGCGCCAGCAGCCGTGGGCGGGAGAACGAGCAGTACTTC
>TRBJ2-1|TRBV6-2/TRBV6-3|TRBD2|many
CASSYPLAGAFSYNEQFF
TGTGCCAGCAGTTACCCCCTGGCGGGAGCATTCTCCTACAATGAGCAGTTCTTC
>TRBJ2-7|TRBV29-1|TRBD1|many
CSVEDGTGGFYEQYF
TGCAGCGTTGAAGATGGGACAGGGGGCTTCTACGAGCAGTACTTC
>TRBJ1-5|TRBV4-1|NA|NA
CTSSPVGGFRNQPQHF
TGCACCAGCAGCCCCGTTGGAGGGTTTCGCAATCAGCCCCAGCATTTT
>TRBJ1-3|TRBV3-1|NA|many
CASSRQAANSGNTIYF
TGTGCCAGCAGCCGCCAGGCGGCGAACTCTGGAAACACCATATATTTT
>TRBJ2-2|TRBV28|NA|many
CASSLRATGELFF
TGTGCCAGCAGTTTGAGGGCCACCGGGGAGCTGTTTTTT
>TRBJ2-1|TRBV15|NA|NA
CATSRVRGLSYNEQFF
TGTGCCACCAGCAGAGTACGCGGGTTATCCTACAATGAGCAGTTCTTC
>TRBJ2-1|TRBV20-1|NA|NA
CSAVYSGHTYNEQFF
TGCAGTGCTGTATACTCGGGACACACATACAATGAGCAGTTCTTC
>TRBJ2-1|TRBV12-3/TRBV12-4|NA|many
CASTPINNEQFF
TGTGCCAGCACTCCCATCAACAATGAGCAGTTCTTC
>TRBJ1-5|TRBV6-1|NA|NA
CATSSGGISQPQHF
TGTGCCACATCGTCCGGGGGGATAAGTCAGCCCCAGCATTTT
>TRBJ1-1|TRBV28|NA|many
CASSLWGRMNTEAFF
TGTGCCAGCAGTTTATGGGGACGGATGAACACTGAAGCTTTCTTT
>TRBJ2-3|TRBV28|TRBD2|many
CATDTLRELAGVRTDTQYF
TGTGCCACCGATACCCTTAGAGAACTAGCGGGAGTACGCACAGATACGCAGTATTTT
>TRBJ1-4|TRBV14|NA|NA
CASSPAGFPNEKLFF
TGTGCCAGCAGCCCGGCGGGGTTTCCGAATGAAAAACTGTTTTTT
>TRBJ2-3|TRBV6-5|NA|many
CASSYYAVRVAGTGTQYF
TGTGCCAGCAGTTACTATGCGGTGAGAGTAGCTGGGACCGGTACGCAGTATTTT
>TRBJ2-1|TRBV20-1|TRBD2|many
CSAKAGGFVYNEQFF
TGCAGTGCCAAGGCGGGGGGATTCGTCTACAATGAGCAGTTCTTC
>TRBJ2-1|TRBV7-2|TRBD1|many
CASRLTGMTEQFF
TGTGCCAGCAGGTTGACAGGGATGACTGAGCAGTTCTTC
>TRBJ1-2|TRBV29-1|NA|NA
CSVVASPYGYTF
TGCAGCGTTGTAGCCTCCCCCTATGGCTACACCTTC
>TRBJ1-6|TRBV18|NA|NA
CASSPPGPSSPLHF
TGTGCCAGCTCACCACCGGGTCCATCTTCACCCCTCCACTTT
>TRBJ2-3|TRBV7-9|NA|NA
CASSIERVPQGTDTQYF
TGTGCCAGCAGCATCGAGAGGGTCCCCCAGGGCACAGATACGCAGTATTTT
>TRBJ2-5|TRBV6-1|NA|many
CASSRGMGFWETQYF
TGTGCCAGCAGTCGGGGGATGGGGTTTTGGGAGACCCAGTACTTC
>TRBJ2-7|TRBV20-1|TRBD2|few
CSAGRLAGLVYEQYF
TGCAGTGCCGGTAGACTAGCGGGCCTCGTCTACGAGCAGTACTTC
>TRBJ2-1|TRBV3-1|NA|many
CASRPDGTGYNEQFF
TGTGCCAGCAGGCCCGACGGGACTGGGTACAATGAGCAGTTCTTC
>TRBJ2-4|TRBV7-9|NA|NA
CASSFNLGEAKNIQYF
TGTGCCAGCAGCTTCAATTTAGGGGAAGCCAAAAACATTCAGTACTTC
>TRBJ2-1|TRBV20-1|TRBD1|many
CSARDVQGADEQFF
TGCAGTGCTAGAGACGTACAGGGGGCGGATGAGCAGTTCTTC
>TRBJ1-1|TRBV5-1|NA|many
CASSFGKTEAFF
TGCGCCAGCAGCTTTGGGAAGACTGAAGCTTTCTTT
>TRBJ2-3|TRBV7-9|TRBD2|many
CASSSRRGLAGVADTQYF
TGTGCCAGCAGCTCCCGAAGAGGACTAGCGGGAGTGGCAGATACGCAGTATTTT
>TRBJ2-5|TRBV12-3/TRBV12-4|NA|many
CASSPLEETQYF
TGTGCCAGCAGCCCCCTTGAAGAGACCCAGTACTTC
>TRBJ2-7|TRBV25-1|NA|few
CASSVNNRVEQYF
TGTGCCAGCAGTGTGAATAACAGGGTCGAGCAGTACTTC
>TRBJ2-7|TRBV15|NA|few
CATSRERVYEQYF
TGTGCCACCAGCAGAGAACGGGTATATGAGCAGTACTTC
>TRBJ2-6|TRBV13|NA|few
CASSHETSGANVLTF
TGTGCCAGCAGCCACGAAACCTCTGGGGCCAACGTCCTGACTTTC
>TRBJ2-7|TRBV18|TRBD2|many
CASSPPDWAGGTEQYF
TGTGCCAGCTCACCCCCGGACTGGGCGGGAGGAACTGAGCAGTACTTC
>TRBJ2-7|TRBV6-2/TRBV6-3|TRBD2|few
CASSLLAELGGEQYF
TGTGCCAGCAGTTTACTAGCGGAATTGGGAGGCGAGCAGTACTTC
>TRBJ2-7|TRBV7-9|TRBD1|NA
CASSLPGQGYREQYF
TGTGCCAGCAGCTTGCCGGGACAGGGATATCGCGAGCAGTACTTC
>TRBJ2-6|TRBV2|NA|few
CASLASPFSGANVLTF
TGTGCCAGCTTAGCAAGCCCCTTCTCTGGGGCCAACGTCCTGACTTTC
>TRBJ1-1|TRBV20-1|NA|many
CSARGGYEAFF
TGCAGTGCTAGGGGGGGGTATGAAGCTTTCTTT
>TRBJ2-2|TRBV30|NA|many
CAWSIGVPGELFF
TGTGCCTGGAGTATCGGAGTTCCAGGGGAGCTGTTTTTT
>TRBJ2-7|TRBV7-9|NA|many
CASSFGTADTYEQYF
TGTGCCAGCAGCTTCGGGACGGCCGACACCTACGAGCAGTACTTC
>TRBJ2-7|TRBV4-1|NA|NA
CASSQDDGTKSSYEQYF
TGCGCCAGCAGCCAAGACGACGGGACAAAGAGCTCCTACGAGCAGTACTTC
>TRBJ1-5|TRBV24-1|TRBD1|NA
CATRISAGQGRAPPQHF
TGTGCCACCCGAATTTCCGCAGGACAGGGAAGGGCTCCACCCCAGCATTTT
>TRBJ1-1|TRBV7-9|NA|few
CASSPLFRGIAEAFF
TGTGCCAGCAGCCCGCTTTTCCGGGGAATAGCTGAAGCTTTCTTT
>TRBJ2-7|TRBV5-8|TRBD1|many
CASSSTDRGGEQYF
TGTGCCAGCAGCTCCACCGACAGGGGCGGCGAGCAGTACTTC
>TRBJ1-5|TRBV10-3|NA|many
CAISELGNQPQHF
TGTGCCATCAGTGAGCTGGGGAATCAGCCCCAGCATTTT
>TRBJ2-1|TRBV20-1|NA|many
CSARRNYNEQFF
TGCAGTGCTAGACGGAATTACAATGAGCAGTTCTTC
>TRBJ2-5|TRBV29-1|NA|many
CSVGRDGETQYF
TGCAGCGTTGGCAGGGATGGAGAGACCCAGTACTTC
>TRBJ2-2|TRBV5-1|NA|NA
CASRGVQEPGELFF
TGCGCCAGCAGGGGCGTACAGGAACCCGGGGAGCTGTTTTTT
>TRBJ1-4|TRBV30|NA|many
CAWAEQGAEKLFF
TGTGCCTGGGCGGAGCAGGGAGCCGAAAAACTGTTTTTT
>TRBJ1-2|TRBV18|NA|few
CASSPVATNYGYTF
TGTGCCAGCTCACCCGTGGCCACTAACTATGGCTACACCTTC